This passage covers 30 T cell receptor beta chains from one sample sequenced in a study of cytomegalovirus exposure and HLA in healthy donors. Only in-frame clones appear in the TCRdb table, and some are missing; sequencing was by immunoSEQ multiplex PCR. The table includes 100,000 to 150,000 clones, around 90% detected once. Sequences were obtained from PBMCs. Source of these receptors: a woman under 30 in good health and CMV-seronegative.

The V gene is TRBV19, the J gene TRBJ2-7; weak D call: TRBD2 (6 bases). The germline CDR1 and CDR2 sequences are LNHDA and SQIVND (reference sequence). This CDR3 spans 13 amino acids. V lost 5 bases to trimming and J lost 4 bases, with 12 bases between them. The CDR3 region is CASSYGSEYEQYF. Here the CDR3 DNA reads TGTGCCAGTAGTTACGGGAGTGAGTACGAGCAGTACTTC.

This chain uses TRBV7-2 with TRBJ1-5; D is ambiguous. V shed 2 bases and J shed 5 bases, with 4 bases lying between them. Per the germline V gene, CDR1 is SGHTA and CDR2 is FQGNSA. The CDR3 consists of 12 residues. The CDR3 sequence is CASSLSHQPQHF. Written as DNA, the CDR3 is TGTGCCAGCAGCTTATCTCATCAGCCCCAGCATTTT. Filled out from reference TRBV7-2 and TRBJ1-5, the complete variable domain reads GAGVSQSPSNKVTEKGKDVELRCDPISGHTALYWYRQSLGQGLEFLIYFQGNSAPDKSGLPSDRFSAERTGGSVSTLTIQRTQQEDSAVYLCASSLSHQPQHFGDGTRLSIL.

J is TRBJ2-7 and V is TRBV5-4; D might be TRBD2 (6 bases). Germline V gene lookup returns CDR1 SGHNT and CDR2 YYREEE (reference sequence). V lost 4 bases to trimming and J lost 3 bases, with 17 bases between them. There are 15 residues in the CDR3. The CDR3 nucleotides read TGTGCCAGCAGCCCCGGGACTCCAAATCTCTACGAGCAGTACTTC. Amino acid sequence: CASSPGTPNLYEQYF.

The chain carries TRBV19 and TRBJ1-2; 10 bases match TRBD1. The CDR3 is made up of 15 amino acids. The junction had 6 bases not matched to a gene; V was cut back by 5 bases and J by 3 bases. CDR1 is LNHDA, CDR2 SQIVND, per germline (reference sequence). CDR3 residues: CASSPGDRGDYGYTF. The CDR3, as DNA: TGTGCCAGTAGTCCAGGGGACAGGGGTGACTATGGCTACACCTTC.

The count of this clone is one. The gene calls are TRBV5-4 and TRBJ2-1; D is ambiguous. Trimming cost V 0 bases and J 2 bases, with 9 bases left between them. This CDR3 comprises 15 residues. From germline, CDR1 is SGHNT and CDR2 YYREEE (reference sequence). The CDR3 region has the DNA TGTGCCAGCAGCTTGGACGTGGCGGCCTACAATGAGCAGTTCTTC. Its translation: CASSLDVAAYNEQFF.

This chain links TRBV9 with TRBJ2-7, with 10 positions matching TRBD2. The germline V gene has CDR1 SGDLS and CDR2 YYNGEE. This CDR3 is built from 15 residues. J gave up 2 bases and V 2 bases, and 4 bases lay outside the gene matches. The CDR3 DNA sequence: TGTGCCAGCAGCGTGGGGAGCGGGAGGGCCTACGAGCAGTACTTC. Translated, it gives CASSVGSGRAYEQYF.

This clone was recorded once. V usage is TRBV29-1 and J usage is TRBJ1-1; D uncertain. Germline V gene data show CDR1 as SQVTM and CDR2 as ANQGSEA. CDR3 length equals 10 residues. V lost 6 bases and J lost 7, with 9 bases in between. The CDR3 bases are TGCAGCGTCCTCGAGGGTGAAGCTTTCTTT. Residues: CSVLEGEAFF.

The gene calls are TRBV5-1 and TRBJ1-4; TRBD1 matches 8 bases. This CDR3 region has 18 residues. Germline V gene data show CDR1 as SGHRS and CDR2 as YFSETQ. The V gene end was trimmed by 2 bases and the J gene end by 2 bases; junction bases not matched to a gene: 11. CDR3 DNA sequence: TGCGCCAGCAGCTTTAGGCGACAGGGGATCGATACTAATGAAAAACTGTTTTTT. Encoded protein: CASSFRRQGIDTNEKLFF.

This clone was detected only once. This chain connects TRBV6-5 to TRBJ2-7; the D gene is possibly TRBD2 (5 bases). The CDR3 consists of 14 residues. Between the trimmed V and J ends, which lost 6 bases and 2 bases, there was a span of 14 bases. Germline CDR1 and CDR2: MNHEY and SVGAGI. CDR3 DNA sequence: TGTGCCAGCAGCTTGAACACCGGGGCCTACGAGCAGTACTTC. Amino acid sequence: CASSLNTGAYEQYF.

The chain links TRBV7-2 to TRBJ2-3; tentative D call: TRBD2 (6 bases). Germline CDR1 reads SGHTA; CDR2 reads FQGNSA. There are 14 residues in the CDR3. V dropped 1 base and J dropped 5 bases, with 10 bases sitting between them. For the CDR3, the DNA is TGTGCCAGCAGCTTAGGGGGGGTCAGAGATACGCAGTATTTT. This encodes CASSLGGVRDTQYF. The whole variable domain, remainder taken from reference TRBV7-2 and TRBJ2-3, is GAGVSQSPSNKVTEKGKDVELRCDPISGHTALYWYRQSLGQGLEFLIYFQGNSAPDKSGLPSDRFSAERTGGSVSTLTIQRTQQEDSAVYLCASSLGGVRDTQYFGPGTRLTVL.

The CDR3 here is CASSSGTSGGNEQFF. CDR3 coding DNA: TGTGCCAGCAGCTCCGGGACTAGTGGTGGGAATGAGCAGTTCTTC. This rearrangement joins TRBV5-4 to TRBJ2-1, with 8 bases matching TRBD2. The CDR3 has 15 residues. Trimming at V came to 3 bases and at J to 7 bases, leaving 9 bases not matched to a gene. Germline-derived CDR1 and CDR2 are SGHNT and YYREEE (reference sequence).

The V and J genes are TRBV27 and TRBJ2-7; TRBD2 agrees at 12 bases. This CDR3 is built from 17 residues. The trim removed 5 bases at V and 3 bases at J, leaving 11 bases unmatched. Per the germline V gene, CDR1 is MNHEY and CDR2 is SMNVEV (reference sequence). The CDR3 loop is CASSTSPGLAGSYEQYF. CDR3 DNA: TGTGCCAGCAGTACTTCCCCAGGACTAGCGGGAAGCTACGAGCAGTACTTC.

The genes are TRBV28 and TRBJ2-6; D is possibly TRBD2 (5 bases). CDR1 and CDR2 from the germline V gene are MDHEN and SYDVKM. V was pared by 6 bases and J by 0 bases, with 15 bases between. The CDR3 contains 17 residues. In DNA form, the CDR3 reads TGTGCCAGCAGCCAAACCGGGATACTCTCTGGGGCCAACGTCCTGACTTTC. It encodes CASSQTGILSGANVLTF.

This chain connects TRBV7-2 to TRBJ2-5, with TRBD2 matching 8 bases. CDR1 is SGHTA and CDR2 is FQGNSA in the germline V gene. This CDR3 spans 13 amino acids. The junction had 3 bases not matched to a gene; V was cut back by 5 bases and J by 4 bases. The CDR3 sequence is CASSPSGRETQYF. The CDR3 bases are TGTGCCAGCAGCCCAAGCGGGAGAGAGACCCAGTACTTC. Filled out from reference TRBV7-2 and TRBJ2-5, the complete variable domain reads GAGVSQSPSNKVTEKGKDVELRCDPISGHTALYWYRQSLGQGLEFLIYFQGNSAPDKSGLPSDRFSAERTGGSVSTLTIQRTQQEDSAVYLCASSPSGRETQYFGPGTRLLVL.

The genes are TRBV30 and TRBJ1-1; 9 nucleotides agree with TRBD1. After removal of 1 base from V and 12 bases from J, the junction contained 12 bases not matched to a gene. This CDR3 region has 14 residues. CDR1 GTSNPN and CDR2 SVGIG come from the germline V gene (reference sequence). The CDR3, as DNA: TGTGCCTGGAGTGGCCCCGGACAGGGGTTCTGGCCTTTCTTT. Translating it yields CAWSGPGQGFWPFF.

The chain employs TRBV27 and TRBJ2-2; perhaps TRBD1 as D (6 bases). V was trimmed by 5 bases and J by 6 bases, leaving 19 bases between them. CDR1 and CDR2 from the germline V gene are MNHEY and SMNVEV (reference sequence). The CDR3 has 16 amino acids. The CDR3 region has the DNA TGTGCCAGCAGTGTAACCAGGGGCCCTACGTCCGGGGAGCTGTTTTTT. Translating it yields CASSVTRGPTSGELFF.

The CDR3 here is CAWSATGGSDGYTF. CDR3 DNA sequence: TGTGCCTGGAGTGCGACAGGGGGCTCGGATGGCTACACCTTC. The chain employs TRBV30 and TRBJ1-2; 10 bases fit TRBD1. The V gene end was trimmed by 1 base and the J gene end by 6 bases; junction bases not matched to a gene: 5. This CDR3 region has 14 residues. Germline V CDR1 and CDR2: GTSNPN, SVGIG (reference sequence).

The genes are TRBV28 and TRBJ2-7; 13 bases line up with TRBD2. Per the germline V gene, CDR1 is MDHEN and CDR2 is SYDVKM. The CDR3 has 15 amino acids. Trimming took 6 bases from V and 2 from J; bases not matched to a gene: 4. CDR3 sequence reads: CASSSTSGRAYEQYF. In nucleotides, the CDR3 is TGTGCCAGCAGCTCCACTAGCGGGAGGGCCTACGAGCAGTACTTC. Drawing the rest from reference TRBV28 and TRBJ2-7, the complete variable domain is DVKVTQSSRYLVKRTGEKVFLECVQDMDHENMFWYRQDPGLGLRLIYFSYDVKMKEKGDIPEGYSVSREKKERFSLILESASTNQTSMYLCASSSTSGRAYEQYFGPGTRLTVT.

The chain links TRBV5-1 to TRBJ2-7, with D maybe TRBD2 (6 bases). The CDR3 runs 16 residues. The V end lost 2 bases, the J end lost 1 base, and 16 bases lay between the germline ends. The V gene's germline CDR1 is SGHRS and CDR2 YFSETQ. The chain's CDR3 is CASSFPRGTGSYEQYF. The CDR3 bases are TGCGCCAGCAGCTTCCCACGGGGGACCGGTTCCTACGAGCAGTACTTC.

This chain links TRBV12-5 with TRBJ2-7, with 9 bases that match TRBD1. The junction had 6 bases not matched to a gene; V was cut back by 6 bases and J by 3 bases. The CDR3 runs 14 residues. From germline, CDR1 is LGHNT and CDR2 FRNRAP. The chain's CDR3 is CASGFGTGLYEQYF. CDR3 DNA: TGTGCTAGTGGCTTCGGGACAGGGCTCTACGAGCAGTACTTC.

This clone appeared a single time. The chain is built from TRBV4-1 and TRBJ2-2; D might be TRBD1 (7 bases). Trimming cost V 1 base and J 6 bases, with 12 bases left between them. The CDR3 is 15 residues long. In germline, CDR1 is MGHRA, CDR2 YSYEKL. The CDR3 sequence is CASSQGVRGAGELFF. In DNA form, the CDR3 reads TGCGCCAGCAGCCAAGGGGTCAGGGGGGCCGGGGAGCTGTTTTTT.

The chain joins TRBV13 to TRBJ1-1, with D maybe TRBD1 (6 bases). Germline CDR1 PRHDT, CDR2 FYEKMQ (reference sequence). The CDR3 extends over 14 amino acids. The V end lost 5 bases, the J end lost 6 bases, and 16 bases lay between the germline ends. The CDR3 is CASSPGQGYPEAFF. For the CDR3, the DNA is TGTGCCAGCAGCCCGGGTCAGGGGTACCCTGAAGCTTTCTTT. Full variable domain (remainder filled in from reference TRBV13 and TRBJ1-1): AAGVIQSPRHLIKEKRETATLKCYPIPRHDTVYWYQQGPGQDPQFLISFYEKMQSDKGSIPDRFSAQQFSDYHSELNMSSLELGDSALYFCASSPGQGYPEAFFGQGTRLTVV.

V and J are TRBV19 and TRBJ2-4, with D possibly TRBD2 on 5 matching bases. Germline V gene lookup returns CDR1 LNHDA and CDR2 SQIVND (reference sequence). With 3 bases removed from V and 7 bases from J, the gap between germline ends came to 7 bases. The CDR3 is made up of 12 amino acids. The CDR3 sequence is CASSMEENIQYF. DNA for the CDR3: TGTGCCAGTAGTATGGAGGAGAACATTCAGTACTTC.

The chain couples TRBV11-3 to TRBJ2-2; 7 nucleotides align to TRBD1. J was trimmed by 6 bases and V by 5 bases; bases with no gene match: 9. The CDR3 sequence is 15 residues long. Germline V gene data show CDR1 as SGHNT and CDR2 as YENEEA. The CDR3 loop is CASSPGTDKPGELFF. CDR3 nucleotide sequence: TGTGCCAGCAGCCCGGGGACAGATAAACCCGGGGAGCTGTTTTTT.

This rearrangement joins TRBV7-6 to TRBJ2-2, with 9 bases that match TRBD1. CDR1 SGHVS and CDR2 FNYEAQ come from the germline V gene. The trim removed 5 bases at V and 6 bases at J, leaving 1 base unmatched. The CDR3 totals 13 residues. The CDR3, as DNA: TGTGCCAGCAGCCGGACAGGGGCCGGGGAGCTGTTTTTT. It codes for CASSRTGAGELFF.

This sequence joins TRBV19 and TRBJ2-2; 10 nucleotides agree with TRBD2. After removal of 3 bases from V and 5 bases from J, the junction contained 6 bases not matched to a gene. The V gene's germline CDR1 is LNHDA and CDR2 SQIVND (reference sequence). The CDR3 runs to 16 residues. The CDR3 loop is CASSMASGRWTGELFF. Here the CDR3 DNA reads TGTGCCAGTAGTATGGCTAGCGGGAGATGGACCGGGGAGCTGTTTTTT.

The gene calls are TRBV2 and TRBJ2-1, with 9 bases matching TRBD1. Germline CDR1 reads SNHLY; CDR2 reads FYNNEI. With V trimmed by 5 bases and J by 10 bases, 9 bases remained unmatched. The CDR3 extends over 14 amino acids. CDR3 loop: CASSSRDRAVEQFF. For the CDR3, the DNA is TGTGCCAGCAGTTCCCGGGACAGGGCGGTGGAGCAGTTCTTC.

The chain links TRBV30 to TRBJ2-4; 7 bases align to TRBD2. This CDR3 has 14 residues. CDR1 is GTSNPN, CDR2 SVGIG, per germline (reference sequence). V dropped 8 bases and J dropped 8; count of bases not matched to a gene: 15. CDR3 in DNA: TGTGCCCCTCCGCGGCGGGAGTACGGACACATTCAGTACTTC. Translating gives CAPPRREYGHIQYF.

The CDR3 spells CASSPYMDTYGYTF. The CDR3 region has the DNA TGTGCCAGCAGCCCCTACATGGACACCTATGGCTACACCTTC. The rearrangement uses TRBV11-3 and TRBJ1-2, with a weak D call TRBD1 (5 bases). The germline V and J ends were trimmed by 5 bases and 4 bases, with 14 bases remaining between them. CDR1 and CDR2 from the germline V gene are SGHNT and YENEEA. The CDR3 sequence is 14 residues long. Together with reference TRBV11-3 and TRBJ1-2, the CDR3 gives the full variable domain: EAGVVQSPRYKIIEKKQPVAFWCNPISGHNTLYWYLQNLGQGPELLIRYENEEAVDDSQLPKDRFSAERLKGVDSTLKIQPAELGDSAVYLCASSPYMDTYGYTFGSGTRLTVV.

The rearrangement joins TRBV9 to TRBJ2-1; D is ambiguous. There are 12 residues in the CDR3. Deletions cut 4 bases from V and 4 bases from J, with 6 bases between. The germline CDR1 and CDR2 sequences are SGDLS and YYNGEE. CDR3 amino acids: CASSPRYNEQFF. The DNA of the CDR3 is TGTGCCAGCAGCCCTCGTTACAATGAGCAGTTCTTC.